What follows describes a single TCR beta chain. Its antigen is as yet unknown. Clones were sequenced by immunoSEQ multiplex PCR, and TCRdb holds only the in-frame ones, with some missing. Listed for the sample are more than 10,000 clones, none seen a single time. Both groups were predominantly of Caucasian heritage. Each donor provided 5 to 8 ml of heparinized whole blood. The sample belongs to a study of T cell clonality in common variable immunodeficiency. Findings and limits, study-wide: Compared with healthy controls, CVID subjects showed increased TCRbeta clonality, mostly in about a third. Fewer deletions and N-nucleotide insertions were reportedly seen in common variable immunodeficiency TCR beta sequences.

This TCR came from a human donor with common variable immunodeficiency. Material for sequencing was peripheral blood mononuclear cells.

This CDR3 reads CASRSLGEQFF. The sequenced part of the CDR3 DNA is TGTGCCAGCAGATCTCTCGGTGAG. V is TRBV7-9 and J is TRBJ2-1; D gene uncertain. The sequenced fragment ends 3 residues before the CDR3 boundary, so the rest is inferred from the germline J gene. Germline V lookup: CDR1 SEHNR, CDR2 FQNEAQ (reference sequence). The CDR3 is 11 amino acids. V was pared by 6 bases and J by 9 bases, with 9 bases between.